A selection of T cell receptor beta chains follows, all from one sample in a study of cytomegalovirus exposure and HLA in healthy donors. Data came from immunoSEQ multiplex PCR; TCRdb stores just in-frame clones and leaves some out. The data contain about 160,000 clones, around 96% of them singletons. The sequencing input was PBMCs. The origin of the receptors is a woman aged 18 to 35 in good health and CMV-seronegative. CDR3s include the opening cysteine and the closing phenylalanine or tryptophan. Fields, in order: clone size, J gene, D gene, V gene, CDR3 protein, CDR3 DNA. The D gene is left open where the match is weak. For some rows the clone size is stated as once, few or many, or as a class when expanded; others skip it.

>.|TRBJ2-5|.|TRBV7-2
CASSLGRAPETQYF
TGTGCCAGCAGCTTGGGGCGTGCTCCGGAGACCCAGTACTTC
>.|TRBJ2-2|.|TRBV29-1
CSVLAATGELFF
TGCAGCGTTTTAGCGGCGACCGGGGAGCTGTTTTTT
>.|TRBJ1-2|.|TRBV6-6
CASSYSAGGNYGYTF
TGTGCCAGCAGTTACTCCGCGGGGGGGAACTATGGCTACACCTTC
>.|TRBJ2-1|.|TRBV6-5
CASSSPRGGEFF
TGTGCCAGCAGCTCTCCCCGAGGGGGGGAGTTCTTC
>.|TRBJ2-7|TRBD2|TRBV6-6
CASSSAGGGSEQYF
TGTGCCAGCAGTTCGGCGGGGGGTGGGAGCGAGCAGTACTTC
>.|TRBJ2-5|.|TRBV6-1
CASRETRNQETQYF
TGTGCCAGCAGGGAGACTAGAAACCAAGAGACCCAGTACTTC
>.|TRBJ2-7|TRBD1|TRBV4-1
CASSQDRGRDYEQYF
TGCGCCAGCAGCCAAGACAGGGGGCGCGACTACGAGCAGTACTTC
>.|TRBJ2-7|TRBD1|TRBV7-2
CASSPRTGGASYEQYF
TGTGCCAGCAGCCCGCGGACAGGGGGCGCCTCCTACGAGCAGTACTTC
>.|TRBJ2-7|.|TRBV7-6
CASSLEGGQNQYEQYF
TGTGCCAGCAGCTTAGAGGGGGGACAGAATCAGTACGAGCAGTACTTC
>.|TRBJ2-3|TRBD2|TRBV9
CASSLTGTSGDDLGDTQYF
TGTGCCAGCAGCCTAACCGGGACTAGCGGGGATGATTTAGGAGATACGCAGTATTTT
>.|TRBJ2-7|.|TRBV6-6
CASSFQGSEQYF
TGTGCCAGCAGTTTCCAGGGGAGCGAGCAGTACTTC
>.|TRBJ2-1|.|TRBV7-3
CASSSGGHRSSYNEQFF
TGTGCCAGCAGCTCGGGGGGACACCGGAGCTCCTACAATGAGCAGTTCTTC
>.|TRBJ1-2|TRBD1|TRBV7-9
CASSLLNRGMTYGYTF
TGTGCCAGCAGCTTACTGAACAGGGGAATGACCTATGGCTACACCTTC
>.|TRBJ1-1|.|TRBV30
CAWTFDSLNTEAFF
TGTGCCTGGACCTTCGACAGCTTGAACACTGAAGCTTTCTTT
>.|TRBJ1-1|TRBD1|TRBV19
CASSPGTGGTKAFF
TGTGCCAGTAGTCCCGGGACAGGGGGGACTAAAGCTTTCTTT
>.|TRBJ2-7|.|TRBV7-9
CASSLSSPEQYF
TGTGCCAGCAGCCTCTCCAGTCCCGAGCAGTACTTC
>.|TRBJ2-3|TRBD2|TRBV7-9
CASSPWLAGGPDTQYF
TGTGCCAGCAGCCCCTGGCTAGCGGGGGGGCCTGATACGCAGTATTTT
>.|TRBJ2-2|.|TRBV4-2
CASSQGGQTGELFF
TGTGCCAGCAGCCAAGGCGGGCAGACCGGGGAGCTGTTTTTT
>.|TRBJ1-1|.|TRBV6-6
CASSPGGPEAFF
TGTGCCAGCAGTCCGGGGGGGCCTGAAGCTTTCTTT
>few|TRBJ1-4|.|TRBV13
CASSRAEVQGFNEKLFF
TGTGCCAGCAGCCGCGCTGAGGTACAGGGCTTTAATGAAAAACTGTTTTTT
>.|TRBJ2-5|.|TRBV6-6
CASSSRLEETQYF
TGTGCCAGCAGTTCCAGACTCGAGGAGACCCAGTACTTC
>once|TRBJ1-1|.|TRBV6-6
CASSYSKIRGETEAFF
TGTGCCAGCAGTTACTCGAAGATCAGGGGAGAAACTGAAGCTTTCTTT
>once|TRBJ2-3|.|TRBV7-2
CASSLGWGSGADTQYF
TGTGCCAGCAGCTTAGGGTGGGGCTCAGGGGCAGATACGCAGTATTTT
>.|TRBJ1-2|TRBD1|TRBV19
CASSPARTGNYGYTF
TGTGCCAGTAGTCCAGCTCGGACAGGGAACTATGGCTACACCTTC
>.|TRBJ1-1|.|TRBV7-9
CASSHLGVAAEAFF
TGTGCCAGCAGCCACCTTGGAGTAGCCGCTGAAGCTTTCTTT
>.|TRBJ1-3|.|TRBV13
CASSFEGWENTIYF
TGTGCCAGCAGCTTCGAGGGTTGGGAAAACACCATATATTTT
>once|TRBJ1-5|TRBD1|TRBV6-5
CASRTRTGNNQPQHF
TGTGCCAGCAGGACAAGGACAGGGAACAATCAGCCCCAGCATTTT
>.|TRBJ2-1|TRBD2|TRBV7-9
CASSPSGTSAYNEQFF
TGTGCCAGCAGCCCTAGTGGGACTAGCGCCTACAATGAGCAGTTCTTC
>.|TRBJ1-4|.|TRBV11-3
CASSTRTGEKLFF
TGTGCCAGCAGCACTCGGACGGGGGAAAAACTGTTTTTT
>.|TRBJ2-7|TRBD1|TRBV29-1
CSVRTGAYEQYF
TGCAGCGTTAGGACAGGGGCCTACGAGCAGTACTTC
>.|TRBJ2-1|TRBD2|TRBV7-9
CASSRTGTSTYNEQFF
TGTGCCAGCAGTCGCACCGGGACTAGCACGTACAATGAGCAGTTCTTC
>.|TRBJ2-3|TRBD2|TRBV5-1
CASSLARASGYTDTQYF
TGCGCCAGCAGCTTGGCCCGGGCTAGCGGATACACAGATACGCAGTATTTT
>.|TRBJ1-2|.|TRBV27
CASSLYALGRLNYGYTF
TGTGCCAGCAGTTTATATGCCCTGGGCAGGCTAAACTATGGCTACACCTTC
>.|TRBJ2-5|TRBD2|TRBV6-6
CASSDRGGSRETQYF
TGTGCCAGCAGTGATCGGGGGGGAAGTCGGGAGACCCAGTACTTC
>.|TRBJ2-1|TRBD2|TRBV7-2
CASRRLAETSYNEQFF
TGTGCCAGCAGACGACTAGCGGAGACCTCCTACAATGAGCAGTTCTTC
>.|TRBJ2-2|.|TRBV7-3
CASSFEGRDTGELFF
TGTGCCAGCAGCTTTGAGGGAAGGGACACCGGGGAGCTGTTTTTT
>.|TRBJ1-6|.|TRBV6-6
CASRFDGDSPLHF
TGTGCCAGCAGGTTCGACGGGGATTCACCCCTCCACTTT